The 17 T cell receptor beta chains listed next were all sequenced from one sample in a study of control samples from healthy donors and cancer patients. Here immunoSEQ multiplex PCR was the method, and the copy in TCRdb shows in-frame clones only, minus some. The sample has over 100,000 clones; nearly 90% are singletons. The sequenced material came from blood. The origin of the receptors is a middle-aged man in good health.

This chain links TRBV2 with TRBJ2-7; TRBD2 might be the D (6 bases). This CDR3 has 16 amino acids. The germline V gene has CDR1 SNHLY and CDR2 FYNNEI. Trimming stripped 6 bases from V and 0 bases from J, with 18 bases between. The CDR3 DNA is TGTGCCAGCAGCGCCAGCGGGTCGCTACTCTCCTACGAGCAGTACTTC. It specifies CASSASGSLLSYEQYF.

On this clone itself: The sample contains more than one DNA sequence encoding this CDR3. The chain links TRBV9 to TRBJ2-7, with TRBD1 identical over 9 bases. CDR1 is SGDLS and CDR2 is YYNGEE in the germline V gene. This CDR3 region has 14 residues. The V and J ends lost 2 bases and 2 bases, in that order; junction bases with no gene match: 2. The chain's CDR3 is CASSVGTGTYEQYF. CDR3 in DNA: TGTGCCAGCAGCGTCGGGACAGGGACCTACGAGCAGTACTTC.

V gene TRBV13 combines with J gene TRBJ1-2, with D perhaps TRBD1 (6 bases). CDR1 is PRHDT, CDR2 FYEKMQ, per germline (reference sequence). V lost 0 bases, J lost 4 bases, and 18 bases lay in between. The CDR3 is 17 residues long. The CDR3 DNA reads TGTGCCAGCAGCTTAGGTTTGGGGACAACCCTATCCTATGGCTACACCTTC. It yields the protein CASSLGLGTTLSYGYTF.

CDR3 in amino acids: CASSMGYRAAIQPQHF. The DNA of the CDR3 is TGTGCCAGTAGTATGGGGTACAGGGCTGCGATTCAGCCCCAGCATTTT. V usage is TRBV19 and J usage is TRBJ1-5, with D maybe TRBD1 (6 bases). Per the germline V gene, CDR1 is LNHDA and CDR2 is SQIVND (reference sequence). The ends were cut back, 3 bases at V and 6 bases at J, with 18 bases in the middle. The CDR3 covers 16 residues.

This chain joins TRBV27 and TRBJ1-1; D remains unclear. The CDR3 has 16 residues. Per the germline V gene, CDR1 is MNHEY and CDR2 is SMNVEV (reference sequence). V was pared by 2 bases and J by 0 bases, with 13 bases between. This CDR3 is CASSLGPLQVNTEAFF. In nucleotides, the CDR3 is TGTGCCAGCAGTTTAGGCCCCCTTCAGGTGAACACTGAAGCTTTCTTT.

V gene TRBV9 combines with J gene TRBJ2-2; D remains ambiguous. V was cut by 4 bases and J by 0 bases, with 7 bases left in between. CDR3 length equals 14 residues. Germline-derived CDR1 and CDR2 are SGDLS and YYNGEE. The CDR3 DNA is TGTGCCAGCAGCCCCACAACGAACACCGGGGAGCTGTTTTTT. The encoded protein is CASSPTTNTGELFF.

A word on this clone: The junction shows a germline mismatch at one end, possibly a read error. This rearrangement joins TRBV3-1 (or the pseudogene TRBV3-2) to TRBJ2-7, with 7 nucleotides matching TRBD2. Germline CDR1 LGHDT, CDR2 YNNKEL (reference sequence). The CDR3 spans 13 residues. As DNA, the CDR3 is TGTGCCAGCAGCCAAGATCGCCTAGCGGCCCAACAGTTC. Protein: CASSQDRLAAQQF.

This clone turned up a few times. The V gene is TRBV2, the J gene TRBJ2-2; tentatively, D is TRBD1 (6 bases). Per the germline V gene, CDR1 is SNHLY and CDR2 is FYNNEI. The CDR3 has 16 residues. Deletions cut 5 bases from V and 7 bases from J, with 20 bases between. CDR3 DNA sequence: TGTGCCAGCAGTTTAGTCCAGGGGTCCGTGAACGGGGAGCTGTTTTTT. It encodes CASSLVQGSVNGELFF.

The chain joins TRBV10-1 to TRBJ2-3; 10 bases match TRBD1. The CDR3 is made up of 16 amino acids. V gave up 5 bases and J gave up 3 bases; unmatched junction bases: 8. Germline V gene data show CDR1 as WNHNN and CDR2 as SYGVQD (reference sequence). The CDR3 loop is CASSPQPGQGTDTQYF. As DNA, the CDR3 is TGCGCCAGCAGTCCTCAACCGGGACAGGGGACAGATACGCAGTATTTT.

J is TRBJ2-5 and V is TRBV5-4, with D unresolved. The V and J ends lost 3 bases and 0 bases respectively, with 0 bases between them. This CDR3 region has 11 residues. Germline CDR1 reads SGHNT; CDR2 reads YYREEE (reference sequence). The CDR3 sequence is CASSYQETQYF. Written as DNA, the CDR3 is TGTGCCAGCAGCTACCAAGAGACCCAGTACTTC.

This clone showed up just once. V gene TRBV5-5 combines with J gene TRBJ2-1; D gene unclear. Trimming pared 1 base from V and 7 bases from J, leaving 6 bases between. CDR1 and CDR2 from the germline V gene are SGHKS and YYEKEE (reference sequence). The CDR3 spans 12 residues. The CDR3 DNA reads as TGTGCCAGCAGCTTGCCGCCAAATGAGCAGTTCTTC. It translates to CASSLPPNEQFF.

The rearrangement links TRBV5-6 to TRBJ2-1; perhaps TRBD1 as D (6 bases). This CDR3 spans 12 amino acids. V lost 3 bases to trimming and J lost 10 bases, with 11 bases between them. Per the germline V gene, CDR1 is SGHDT and CDR2 is YYEEEE. DNA for the CDR3: TGTGCCAGCAGCTCAGGGGTAAGGGAGCAGTTCTTC. This gives the protein CASSSGVREQFF.

The V call is TRBV7-3, the J call TRBJ2-1; 11 nucleotides agree with TRBD1. Germline assignment: CDR1 SGHTA and CDR2 FQGTGA. After removal of 4 bases from V and 9 bases from J, the junction contained 2 bases not matched to a gene. The CDR3 runs to 13 residues. Here the CDR3 DNA reads TGTGCCAGCAGCTCGGACAGGGGGCTTGAGCAGTTCTTC. Protein sequence: CASSSDRGLEQFF.

The table lists this clone with a count of one. The V and J genes are TRBV2 and TRBJ2-2; TRBD2 is a possible D gene (5 bases). The CDR3 extends over 15 amino acids. CDR1 SNHLY and CDR2 FYNNEI come from the germline V gene. The V and J ends lost 8 bases and 0 bases respectively, with 13 bases between them. CDR3 sequence (DNA): TGTGCCAGCGGTGGGAGCTGGACGAACACCGGGGAGCTGTTTTTT. Encoded protein: CASGGSWTNTGELFF. Full variable domain (outside the CDR3, taken from reference TRBV2 and TRBJ2-2): EPEVTQTPSHQVTQMGQEVILRCVPISNHLYFYWYRQILGQKVEFLVSFYNNEISEKSEIFDDQFSVERPDGSNFTLKIRSTKLEDSAMYFCASGGSWTNTGELFFGEGSRLTVL.

The V gene is TRBV10-3, the J gene TRBJ2-1; no clear D gene. V shed 2 bases and J shed 0 bases, with 5 bases lying between them. This CDR3 has 14 residues. CDR1 is ENHRY, CDR2 SYGVKD, per germline. The CDR3 DNA reads as TGTGCCATCAGTGAGACTGGCTCCTACAATGAGCAGTTCTTC. Translated, it gives CAISETGSYNEQFF.

The gene calls are TRBV13 and TRBJ2-5; 7 bases match TRBD1. Per the germline V gene, CDR1 is PRHDT and CDR2 is FYEKMQ (reference sequence). J lost 2 bases, V lost 8 bases, and 8 bases had no gene match. The CDR3 runs 14 residues. CDR3 in amino acids: CASCEQGRQETQYF. Here the CDR3 DNA reads TGTGCCAGCTGCGAACAGGGGCGGCAAGAGACCCAGTACTTC.

V usage is TRBV5-8 and J usage is TRBJ1-1; 8 positions agree with TRBD1. V trimming: 4 bases; J trimming: 10 bases; junction bases outside the gene matches: 12. CDR1 is SGHTS, CDR2 YDEGEE, per germline. The CDR3 covers 14 residues. The CDR3: CASSLGQGPVRAFF. CDR3 nucleotides: TGTGCCAGCAGCCTAGGACAGGGTCCCGTCAGAGCTTTCTTT.